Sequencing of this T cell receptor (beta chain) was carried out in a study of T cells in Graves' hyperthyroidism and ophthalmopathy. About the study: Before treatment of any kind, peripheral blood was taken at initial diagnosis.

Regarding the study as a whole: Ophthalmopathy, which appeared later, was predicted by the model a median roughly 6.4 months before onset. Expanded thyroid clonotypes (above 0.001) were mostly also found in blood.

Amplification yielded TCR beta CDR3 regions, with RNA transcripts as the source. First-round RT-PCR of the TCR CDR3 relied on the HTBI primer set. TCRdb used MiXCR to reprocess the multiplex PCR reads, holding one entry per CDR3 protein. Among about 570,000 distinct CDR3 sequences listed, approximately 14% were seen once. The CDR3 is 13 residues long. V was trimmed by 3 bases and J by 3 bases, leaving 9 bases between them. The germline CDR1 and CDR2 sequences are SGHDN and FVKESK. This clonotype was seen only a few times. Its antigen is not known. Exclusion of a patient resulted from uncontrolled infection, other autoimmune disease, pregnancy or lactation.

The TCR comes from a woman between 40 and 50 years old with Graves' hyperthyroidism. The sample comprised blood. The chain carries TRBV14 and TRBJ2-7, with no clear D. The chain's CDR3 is CASSQVWGYEQYF. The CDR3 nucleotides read TGTGCCAGCAGCCAGGTATGGGGCTACGAGCAGTACTTC.